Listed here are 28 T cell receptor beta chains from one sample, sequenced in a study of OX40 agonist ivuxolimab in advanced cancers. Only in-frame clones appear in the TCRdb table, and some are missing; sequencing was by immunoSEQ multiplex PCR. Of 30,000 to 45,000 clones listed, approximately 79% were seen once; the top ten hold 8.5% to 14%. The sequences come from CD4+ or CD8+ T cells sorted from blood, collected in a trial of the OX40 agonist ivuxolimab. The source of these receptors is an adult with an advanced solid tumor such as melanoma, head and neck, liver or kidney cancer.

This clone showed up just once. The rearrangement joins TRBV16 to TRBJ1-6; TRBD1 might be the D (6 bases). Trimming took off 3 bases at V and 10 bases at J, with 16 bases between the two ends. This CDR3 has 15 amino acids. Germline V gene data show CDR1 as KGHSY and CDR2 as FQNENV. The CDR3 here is CASSQSGGAGSPLHF. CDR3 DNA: TGTGCCAGCAGCCAGTCGGGGGGGGCCGGATCACCCCTCCACTTT. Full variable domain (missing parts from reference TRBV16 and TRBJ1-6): GEEVAQTPKHLVRGEGQKAKLYCAPIKGHSYVFWYQQVLKNEFKFLISFQNENVFDETGMPKERFSAKCLPNSPCSLEIQATKLEDSAVYFCASSQSGGAGSPLHFGNGTRLTVT.

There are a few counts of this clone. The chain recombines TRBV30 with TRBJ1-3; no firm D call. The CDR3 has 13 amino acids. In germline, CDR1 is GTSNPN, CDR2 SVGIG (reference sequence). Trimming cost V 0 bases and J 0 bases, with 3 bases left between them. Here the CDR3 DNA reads TGTGCCTGGAGTGTCAGCTCTGGAAACACCATATATTTT. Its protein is CAWSVSSGNTIYF.

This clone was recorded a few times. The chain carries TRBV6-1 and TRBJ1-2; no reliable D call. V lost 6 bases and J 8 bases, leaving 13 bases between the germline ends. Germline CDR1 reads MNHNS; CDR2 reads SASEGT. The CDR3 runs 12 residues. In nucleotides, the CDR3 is TGTGCCAGCAGCACCAGAAGCGACGGCTACACCTTC. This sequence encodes CASSTRSDGYTF.

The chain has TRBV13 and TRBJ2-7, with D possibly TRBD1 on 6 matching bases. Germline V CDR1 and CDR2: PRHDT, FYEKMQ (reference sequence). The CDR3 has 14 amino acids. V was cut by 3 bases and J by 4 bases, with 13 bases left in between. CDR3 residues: CASSFRDKFYEQYF. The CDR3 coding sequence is TGTGCCAGCAGCTTCCGGGACAAGTTTTACGAGCAGTACTTC. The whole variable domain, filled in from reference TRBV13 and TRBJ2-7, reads AAGVIQSPRHLIKEKRETATLKCYPIPRHDTVYWYQQGPGQDPQFLISFYEKMQSDKGSIPDRFSAQQFSDYHSELNMSSLELGDSALYFCASSFRDKFYEQYFGPGTRLTVT.

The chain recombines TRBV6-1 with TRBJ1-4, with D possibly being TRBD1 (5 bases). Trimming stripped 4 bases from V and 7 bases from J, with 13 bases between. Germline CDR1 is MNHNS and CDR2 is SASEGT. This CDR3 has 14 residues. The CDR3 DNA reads TGTGCCAGCAGTGTAGGGGTCTTGTTTGAAAAACTGTTTTTT. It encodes CASSVGVLFEKLFF.

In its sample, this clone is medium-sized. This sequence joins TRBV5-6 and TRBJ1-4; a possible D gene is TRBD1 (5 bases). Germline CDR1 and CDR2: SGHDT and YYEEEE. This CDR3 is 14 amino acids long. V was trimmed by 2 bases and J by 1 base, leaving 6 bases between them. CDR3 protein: CASSFGGTNEKLFF. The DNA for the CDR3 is TGTGCCAGCAGCTTTGGGGGAACTAATGAAAAACTGTTTTTT.

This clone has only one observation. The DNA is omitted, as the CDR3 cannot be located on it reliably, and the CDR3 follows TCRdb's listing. CDR3 sequence: CASSSSFYNQPQHF. The chain combines TRBV28 with TRBJ1-5. The CDR3 is 14 amino acids long, termini counted. Germline CDR1 MDHEN, CDR2 SYDVKM.

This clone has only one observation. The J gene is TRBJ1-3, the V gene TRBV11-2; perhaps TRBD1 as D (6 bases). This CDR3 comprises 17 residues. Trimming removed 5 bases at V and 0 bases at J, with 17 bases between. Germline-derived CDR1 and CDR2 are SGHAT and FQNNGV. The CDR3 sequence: CASSTIGKGGSGNTIYF. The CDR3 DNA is TGTGCCAGCAGCACCATCGGTAAGGGGGGCTCTGGAAACACCATATATTTT. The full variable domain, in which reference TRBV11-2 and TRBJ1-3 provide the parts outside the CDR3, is EAGVAQSPRYKIIEKRQSVAFWCNPISGHATLYWYQQILGQGPKLLIQFQNNGVVDDSQLPKDRFSAERLKGVDSTLKIQPAKLEDSAVYLCASSTIGKGGSGNTIYFGEGSWLTVV.

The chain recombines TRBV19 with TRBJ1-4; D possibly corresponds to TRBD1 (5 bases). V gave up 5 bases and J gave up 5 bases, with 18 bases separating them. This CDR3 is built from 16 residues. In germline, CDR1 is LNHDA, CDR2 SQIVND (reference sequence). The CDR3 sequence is CASSPWGGGENEKLFF. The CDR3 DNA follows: TGTGCCAGTAGTCCCTGGGGTGGAGGGGAAAATGAAAAACTGTTTTTT.

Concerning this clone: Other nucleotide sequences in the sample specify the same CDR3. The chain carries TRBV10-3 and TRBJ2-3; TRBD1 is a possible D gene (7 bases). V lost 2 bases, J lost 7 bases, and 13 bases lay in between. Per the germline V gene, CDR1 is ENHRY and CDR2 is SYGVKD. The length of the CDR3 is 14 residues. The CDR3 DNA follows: TGTGCCATCAGTGAGGGAGGGGGCCCAAATACGCAGTATTTT. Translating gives CAISEGGGPNTQYF.

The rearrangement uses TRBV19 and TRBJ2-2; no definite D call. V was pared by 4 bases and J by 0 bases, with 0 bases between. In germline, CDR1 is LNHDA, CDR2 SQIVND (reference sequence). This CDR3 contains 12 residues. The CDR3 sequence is CASSTNTGELFF. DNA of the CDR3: TGTGCCAGTAGTACGAACACCGGGGAGCTGTTTTTT.

CDR3: CASSPTAGDGNQPQHF. The CDR3 DNA reads TGTGCCAGCTCACCGACGGCAGGGGACGGCAATCAGCCCCAGCATTTT. The chain uses TRBV18 and TRBJ1-5, with a possible D match to TRBD1 (6 bases). Between the trimmed V and J ends, which lost 3 bases and 2 bases, there was a span of 14 bases. The CDR3 runs 16 residues. Per germline, CDR1 KGHSH and CDR2 LQKENI.

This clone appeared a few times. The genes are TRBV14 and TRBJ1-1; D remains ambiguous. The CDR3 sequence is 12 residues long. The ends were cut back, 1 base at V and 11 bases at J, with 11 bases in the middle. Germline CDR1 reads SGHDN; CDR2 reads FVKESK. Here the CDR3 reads CASSQVGMKAFF. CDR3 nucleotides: TGTGCCAGCAGCCAAGTGGGGATGAAGGCTTTCTTT.

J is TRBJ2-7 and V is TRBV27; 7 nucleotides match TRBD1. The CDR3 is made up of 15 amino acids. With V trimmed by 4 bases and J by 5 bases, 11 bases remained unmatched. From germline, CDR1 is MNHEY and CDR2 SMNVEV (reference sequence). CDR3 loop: CASSSPGQVGDEQYF. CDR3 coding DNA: TGTGCCAGCAGTTCCCCCGGACAGGTGGGAGACGAGCAGTACTTC.

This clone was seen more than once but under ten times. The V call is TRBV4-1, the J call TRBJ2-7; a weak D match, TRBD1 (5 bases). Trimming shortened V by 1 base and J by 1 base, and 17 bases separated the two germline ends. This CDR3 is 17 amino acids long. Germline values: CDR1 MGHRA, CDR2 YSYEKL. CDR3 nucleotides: TGCGCCAGCAGCCAAGTAGAAGGGGCAGGGCGATCCTACGAGCAGTACTTC. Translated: CASSQVEGAGRSYEQYF.

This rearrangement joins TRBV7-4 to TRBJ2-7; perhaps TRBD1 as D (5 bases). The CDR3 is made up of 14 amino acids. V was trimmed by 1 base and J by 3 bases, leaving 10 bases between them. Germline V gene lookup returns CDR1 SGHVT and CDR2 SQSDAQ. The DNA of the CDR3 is TGTGCCAGCAGCTTAGGGACACCAGGCTACGAGCAGTACTTC. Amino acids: CASSLGTPGYEQYF.

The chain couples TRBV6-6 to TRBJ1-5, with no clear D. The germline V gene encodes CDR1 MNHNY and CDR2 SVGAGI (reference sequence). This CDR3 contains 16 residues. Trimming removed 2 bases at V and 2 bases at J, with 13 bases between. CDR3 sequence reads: CASSYRQTSGNQPQHF. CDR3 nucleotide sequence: TGTGCCAGCAGTTACAGGCAGACTTCGGGCAATCAGCCCCAGCATTTT.

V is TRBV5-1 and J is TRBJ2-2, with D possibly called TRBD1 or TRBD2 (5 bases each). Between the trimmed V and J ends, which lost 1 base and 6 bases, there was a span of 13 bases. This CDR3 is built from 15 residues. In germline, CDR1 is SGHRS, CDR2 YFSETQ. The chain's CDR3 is CASSLTNGAAGELFF. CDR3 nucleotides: TGCGCCAGCAGCTTGACTAACGGGGCAGCCGGGGAGCTGTTTTTT.

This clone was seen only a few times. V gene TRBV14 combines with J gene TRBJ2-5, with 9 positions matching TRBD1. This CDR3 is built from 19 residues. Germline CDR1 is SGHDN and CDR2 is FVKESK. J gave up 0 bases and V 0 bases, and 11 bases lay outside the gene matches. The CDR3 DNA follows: TGTGCCAGCAGCCAAGACTACGCTGGACAGGGGCCGTACCAAGAGACCCAGTACTTC. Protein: CASSQDYAGQGPYQETQYF. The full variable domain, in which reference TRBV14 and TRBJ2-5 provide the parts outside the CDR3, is EAGVTQFPSHSVIEKGQTVTLRCDPISGHDNLYWYRRVMGKEIKFLLHFVKESKQDESGMPNNRFLAERTGGTYSTLKVQPAELEDSGVYFCASSQDYAGQGPYQETQYFGPGTRLLVL.

The CDR3, as DNA: TGTGCCAGCAGCTTAGACAGGGCGCCTGAAGCTTTCTTT. Its protein is CASSLDRAPEAFF. The J gene is TRBJ1-1, the V gene TRBV5-4; 7 nucleotides match TRBD1. Germline values: CDR1 SGHNT, CDR2 YYREEE (reference sequence). This CDR3 spans 13 amino acids. V gave up 2 bases and J gave up 6 bases; unmatched junction bases: 4.

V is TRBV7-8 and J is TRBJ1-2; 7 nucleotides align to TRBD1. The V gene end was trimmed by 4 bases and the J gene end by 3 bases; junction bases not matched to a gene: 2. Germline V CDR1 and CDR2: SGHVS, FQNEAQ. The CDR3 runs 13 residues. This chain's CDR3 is CASSSGQHYGYTF. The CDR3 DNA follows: TGTGCCAGCAGCTCGGGACAGCACTATGGCTACACCTTC.

For the CDR3, the DNA is TGTGCCAGCAGCTCAACACTTTCCCGGGACGTTACCTACGAGCAGTACTTC. Encoded protein: CASSSTLSRDVTYEQYF. This chain connects TRBV7-9 to TRBJ2-7; the D gene could be TRBD1 or TRBD2 (5 bases each). The V and J ends lost 4 bases and 2 bases respectively, with 21 bases between them. This CDR3 has 17 residues. Germline CDR1 is SEHNR and CDR2 is FQNEAQ (reference sequence).

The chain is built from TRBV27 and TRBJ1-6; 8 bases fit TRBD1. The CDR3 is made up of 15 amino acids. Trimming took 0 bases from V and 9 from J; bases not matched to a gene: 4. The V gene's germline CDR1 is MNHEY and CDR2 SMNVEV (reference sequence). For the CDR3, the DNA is TGTGCCAGCAGTTTATCGGGACAGGAAGGTTCACCCCTCCACTTT. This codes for CASSLSGQEGSPLHF.

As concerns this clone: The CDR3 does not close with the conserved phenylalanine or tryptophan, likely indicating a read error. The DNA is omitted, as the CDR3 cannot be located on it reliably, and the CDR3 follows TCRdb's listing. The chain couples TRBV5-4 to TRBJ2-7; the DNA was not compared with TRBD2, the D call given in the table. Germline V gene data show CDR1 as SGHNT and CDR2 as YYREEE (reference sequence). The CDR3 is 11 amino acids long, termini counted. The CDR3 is CASPLPGLALG.

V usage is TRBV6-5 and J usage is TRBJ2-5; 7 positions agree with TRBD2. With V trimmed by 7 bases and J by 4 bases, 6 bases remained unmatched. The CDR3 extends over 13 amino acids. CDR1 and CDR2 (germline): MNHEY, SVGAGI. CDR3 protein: CASTGLVGETQYF. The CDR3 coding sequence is TGTGCCAGCACCGGACTAGTGGGAGAGACCCAGTACTTC.

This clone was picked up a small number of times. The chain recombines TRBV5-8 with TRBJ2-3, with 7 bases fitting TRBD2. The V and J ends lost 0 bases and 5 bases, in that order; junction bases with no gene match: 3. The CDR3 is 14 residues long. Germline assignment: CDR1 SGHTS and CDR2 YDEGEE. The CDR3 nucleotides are TGTGCCAGCAGCTTGGTGCGCGGGGGAGATACGCAGTATTTT. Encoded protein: CASSLVRGGDTQYF.

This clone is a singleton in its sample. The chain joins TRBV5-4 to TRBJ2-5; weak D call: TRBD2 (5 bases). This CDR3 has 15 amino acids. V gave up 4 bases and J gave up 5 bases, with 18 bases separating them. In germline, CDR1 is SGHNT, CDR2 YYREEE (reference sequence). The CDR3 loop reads CASSPTTAGGETQYF. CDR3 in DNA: TGTGCCAGCAGCCCGACCACGGCCGGCGGGGAGACCCAGTACTTC.

CDR3 protein: CASSRTASGDKSYNEQFF. The CDR3 DNA is TGTGCCAGCAGTCGTACGGCTAGCGGGGATAAATCCTACAATGAGCAGTTCTTC. The chain couples TRBV7-9 to TRBJ2-1, with 9 bases lining up with TRBD2. This CDR3 spans 18 amino acids. With V trimmed by 6 bases and J by 1 base, 13 bases remained unmatched. Germline V gene data show CDR1 as SEHNR and CDR2 as FQNEAQ (reference sequence).